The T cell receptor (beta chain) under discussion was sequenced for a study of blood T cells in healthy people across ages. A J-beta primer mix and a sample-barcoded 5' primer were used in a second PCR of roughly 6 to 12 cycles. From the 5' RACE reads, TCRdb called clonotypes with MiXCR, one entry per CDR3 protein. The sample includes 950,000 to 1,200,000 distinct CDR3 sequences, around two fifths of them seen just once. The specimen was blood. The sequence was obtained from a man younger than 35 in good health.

CDR3 nucleotide sequence: TGTGCCAGCAGCCACCGACAGGGCGAGGGCACTGAAGCTTTCTTT. Protein sequence: CASSHRQGEGTEAFF. The chain recombines TRBV4-2 with TRBJ1-1; 7 bases line up with TRBD1. The V and J ends lost 3 bases and 4 bases, in that order; junction bases with no gene match: 8. The CDR3 has 15 amino acids. Germline CDR1 and CDR2: LGHNA and YNFKEQ.